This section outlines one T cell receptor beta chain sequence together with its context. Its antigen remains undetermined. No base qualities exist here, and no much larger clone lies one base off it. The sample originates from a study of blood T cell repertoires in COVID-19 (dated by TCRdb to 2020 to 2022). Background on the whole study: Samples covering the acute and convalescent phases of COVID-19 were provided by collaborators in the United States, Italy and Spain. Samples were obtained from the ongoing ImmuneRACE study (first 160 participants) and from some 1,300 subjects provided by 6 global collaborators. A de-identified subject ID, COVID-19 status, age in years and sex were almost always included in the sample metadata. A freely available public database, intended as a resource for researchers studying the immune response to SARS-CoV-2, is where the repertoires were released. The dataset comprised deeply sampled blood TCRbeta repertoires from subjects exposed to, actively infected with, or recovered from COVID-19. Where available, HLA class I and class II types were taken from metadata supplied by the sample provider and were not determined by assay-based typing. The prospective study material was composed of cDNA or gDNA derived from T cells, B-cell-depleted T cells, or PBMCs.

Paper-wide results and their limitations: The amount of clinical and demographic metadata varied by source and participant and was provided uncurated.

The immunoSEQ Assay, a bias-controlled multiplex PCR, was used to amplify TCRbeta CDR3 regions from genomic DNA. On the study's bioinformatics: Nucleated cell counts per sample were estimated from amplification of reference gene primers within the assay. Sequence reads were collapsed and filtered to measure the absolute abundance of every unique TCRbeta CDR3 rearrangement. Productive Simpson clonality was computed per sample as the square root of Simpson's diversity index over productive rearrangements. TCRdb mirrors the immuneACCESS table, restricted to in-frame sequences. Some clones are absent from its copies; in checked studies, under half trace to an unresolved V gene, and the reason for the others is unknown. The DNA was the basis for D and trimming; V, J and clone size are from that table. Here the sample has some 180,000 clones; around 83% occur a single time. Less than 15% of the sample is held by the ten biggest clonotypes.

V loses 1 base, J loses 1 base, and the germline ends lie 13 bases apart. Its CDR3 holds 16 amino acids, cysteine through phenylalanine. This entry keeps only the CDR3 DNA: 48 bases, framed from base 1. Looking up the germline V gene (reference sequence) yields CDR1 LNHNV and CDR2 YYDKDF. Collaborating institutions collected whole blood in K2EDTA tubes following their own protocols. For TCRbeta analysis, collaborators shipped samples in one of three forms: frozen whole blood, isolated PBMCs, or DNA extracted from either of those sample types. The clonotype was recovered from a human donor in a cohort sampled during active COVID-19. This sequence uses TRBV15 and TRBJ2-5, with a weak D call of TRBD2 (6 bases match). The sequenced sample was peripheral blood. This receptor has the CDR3 CATSRGGGGIQETQYF. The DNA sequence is TGTGCCACCAGCAGAGGGGGCGGAGGGATCCAAGAGACCCAGTACTTC.